This T cell receptor (beta chain) was found in a study of T cells in Graves' hyperthyroidism and ophthalmopathy. Turning to the study itself: Peripheral blood was taken when the disease was first diagnosed, before any treatment began.

RNA transcripts yielded amplified TCR beta CDR3 regions. With the HTBI primer set, the TCR CDR3 went through a first round of RT-PCR. TCRdb re-derived calls from the multiplex PCR reads in MiXCR, one entry per CDR3 protein. The data contain 450,000 to 650,000 distinct CDR3 sequences, 13% to 15% of them seen just once; the ten biggest clones take up over 6%. V was clipped by 6 bases and J by 4 bases; unmatched bases: 10. CDR3 length: 14 residues. Looked up from germline, CDR1 is DFQATT and CDR2 is SNEGSKA (reference sequence). At least ten counts were recorded for this clonotype. The material sequenced was blood. The V call is TRBV20-1, the J call TRBJ2-7; 9 nucleotides line up with TRBD2. This TCR derives from a woman between 18 and 29 years old with Graves' ophthalmopathy. The CDR3, as DNA: TGCAGTGCCCCCTGGCTAGCGGGAAGATACGAGCAGTACTTC. It encodes CSAPWLAGRYEQYF.